This section outlines one T cell receptor (beta chain) sequence together with its context. Its antigen is currently not known. No base qualities exist here, and no much larger clone lies one base off it. Other DNA sequences in the sample encode the same CDR3. The data belong to a study of cytomegalovirus exposure and HLA in healthy donors (dated by TCRdb to the late 2010s). About the full investigation: According to an earlier analysis of 550 to 750 of the donors, some 180 million T cells yielded some 120 million unique TCR beta sequences and 276 Gb of sequence data. An early release that covered about 640 HLA-typed donors contained approximately 300 gigabases of sequencing data and 75 million to 100 million unique TCR sequences. The genetic ancestry cluster associated with self-reported Caucasian donors included approximately 85% of the roughly 390 genotyped donors. The aim of the study was to test whether cataloging public T cell receptors could identify signatures of past pathogen exposure. Using immunosequencing, the study profiled T cell repertoires from 500 to 800 subjects and related those repertoires to cytomegalovirus serostatus. A separate validation cohort of 100 to 150 different subjects was used in addition to the roughly 700-subject first cohort. To predict cytomegalovirus infection status, the study combined high-throughput TCR immunosequencing, statistical association of individual TCRs with disease status, and machine learning. A later analysis re-analyzed previously published TCR beta repertoires from approximately 700 donors and added high-resolution HLA genotyping to study TCR occurrence patterns. In the later analysis, no new phenotypic data were used to find candidate immune exposures; instead, reliance was placed on TCR beta sequences and their occurrence across donors. In an earlier analysis of 587 of the donors, high-throughput TCR beta sequencing was used to judge whether each TCR beta V gene segment behaved as functional or pseudogenic. Alongside the repertoire data, information on donor age, sex, ethnicity and CMV serostatus was compiled. A later genetic analysis took genome-wide SNP genotypes for about 60% of the roughly 670 donors and used that subset as a discovery cohort. Every repertoire in the discovery cohort had been generated on one and the same sequencing platform. HLA typing covered class I and class II loci at four-digit resolution. Typing coverage varied by locus: roughly 629-630 donors for A, B, C, DRB1 and DQB1; approximately 500 for DQA1; about 570 for DPA1; roughly 450 for DPB1. Because of strong linkage in the cohort, five DR-DQ haplotypes were treated as single units for association and clustering. On average, roughly 240,000 unique TCR beta nucleotide sequences were sequenced per donor among 398 genotyped donors of the cohort, with approximately 18% of those sequences being non-productive. The paper's findings and limits, for the study overall: Linkage disequilibrium might explain the correlated functional status among segregating V segments, but an unknown experimental factor could not be excluded. Broadly in line with IMGT annotations, most TCR beta V segments showed up in productive rearrangements about 90% or about 30% of the time in an earlier analysis of a few hundred of the donors. Strong co-occurrence of HLA alleles, especially DR and DQ, made assigning TCR associations to individual alleles difficult. This cohort had only TCR beta chains sequenced, and the lack of alpha or paired-chain data limited which features could be detected. A later analysis found that TCR association rates varied across HLA loci, with DRB1 alleles showing the most associated TCRs and HLA-C alleles the fewest. Most TCR sequences were seen in very few donors, while some public TCRs were found in many individuals. Several of the top co-occurrence clusters appeared to be linked to parvovirus B19, influenza, CMV and Epstein-Barr virus, according to a later analysis. A cluster of highly shared sequence variants was judged likely to be a technical artifact of the sequencing pipeline. In both the original and validation cohorts, the classifier was reported to diagnose cytomegalovirus status with high specificity and sensitivity. Because the 87-base-pair reads could not distinguish some IMGT-functional V segments, including TRBV6-2 and TRBV6-3, those segments were excluded. The presence/absence analyses assumed that sequencing depth was roughly uniform across donors, and that assumption may not be true. A few of the identified cytomegalovirus-associated TCR beta chains were confirmed in vitro to be specific for cytomegalovirus antigens. Because HLA typing was unavailable for some donors at each locus, only the typed subset was used in association tests. The study listed 164 TCR beta chains as associated with cytomegalovirus. Immune exposure information for the cohort was limited to CMV serostatus. A further reported finding was that TCR beta sequences accurately predicted the HLA-A and HLA-B alleles for most subjects in the first cohort. Because counts were too low, some 17 rarely observed V segments, including chromosome 9 orphons, were left out of the earlier analysis of approximately 500 of the donors. A later analysis associated approximately 17,000 TCR beta sequences with specific HLA alleles at a false discovery rate of 0.05. In a later analysis, most CMV-associated TCR beta chains were found to appear HLA-restricted, with HLA associations seemingly driven largely by CMV exposure. A later analysis found that HLA-associated TCR beta chains were more clonally expanded and had lower generation probabilities than equally common non-associated chains. It was suggested by the authors that the approach could potentially be generalized to other disease states and immunological phenotypes. A later genetic analysis associated a missense DCLRE1C variant with V-gene and J-gene trimming of TCR beta chains, and an independent cohort replicated the association. In a later genetic analysis, fewer N-insertions in productive TCRs were reported among donors in an Asian-associated ancestry cluster than the roughly 700-donor mean.

The cohort comprised under 700 healthy bone marrow donors. All cohort members were sampled while nominally healthy, although unrecorded immune exposures were likely present. The donor was CMV seropositive and belonged to the group of 250 to 300 seropositive cohort members. Each donor provided a peripheral blood sample, and peripheral blood mononuclear cells were used for TCR beta sequencing. The Qiagen DNeasy Blood Extraction Kit was used to extract genomic DNA from the blood cell samples. CDR1 MNHEY and CDR2 SMNVEV were looked up in the germline V gene (reference sequence). V and J are truncated by 0 bases and 3 bases respectively, leaving an intervening sequence of 6 bases. The CDR3 has 13 amino acids, counting the end cysteine and phenylalanine. This entry keeps only the CDR3 DNA: 39 bases, framed from base 1. The library was produced with the immunoSEQ multiplex PCR assay. A mixture of 60 forward primers for TCR Vbeta segments and 13 reverse primers for TCR Jbeta segments was used in the multiplex PCR. A multiplex PCR assay on genomic DNA amplified the CDR3 region of rearranged TCR beta genes. On the Illumina HiSeq System, the amplified TCR beta libraries were sequenced as 87-base-pair reads. As for the original processing: A later analysis tallied approximately 87 million unique TCR beta chains across the 666 repertoires, and about 12 million of those chains were shared by two or more donors. Raw reads were error-corrected and collapsed into unique sequences with a nearest-neighbor algorithm that merged closely related sequences to remove PCR and sequencing errors. CDR3 sequences were aligned to IMGT reference sequences to assign V, D and J gene segments. For a sequence to be retained, at least a six-nucleotide match to both a V gene segment and a J gene segment was required. A rearrangement counted as productive if the CDR3 had no stop codons and remained in frame with V and J, and every other rearrangement counted as non-productive. CDR3 was defined by IMGT convention, running from the second conserved V-encoded cysteine to the conserved J-encoded phenylalanine. In an earlier analysis of roughly 580 of the donors, sequences lacking an unambiguous match to a single V gene segment were excluded. An earlier analysis of several hundred of the donors classified V segments as functional when productive rearrangements were above 56.7% and as segregating when the standard deviation between donors was above 5%. A statistical classification framework was built to diagnose cytomegalovirus status from the catalog of TCR beta chain sequences. V and J gene assignment, in a later analysis, came from comparing TCR nucleotide sequences with IMGT/GENE-DB human TR gene sequences. The TCRdist pipeline was used in a later analysis to assign CDR3 sequences and most-parsimonious VDJ recombination scenarios. In a later analysis, each TCR beta chain was defined by its CDR3 amino acid sequence together with its V-gene family, and reads without a unique V-gene family were excluded. In a later analysis, fewer than 650 highly shared, low-generation-probability nucleotide sequences were removed to address suspected cross-contamination and a sequencing artifact. In a later analysis, a clonal expansion index was calculated for each public chain from normalized within-repertoire ranks of inferred template counts. Generation probabilities in a later analysis came from a VDJ recombination model fitted to out-of-frame rearrangements, and those results were checked against IGoR. In a later analysis, TCR-TCR, TCR-HLA and TCR-CMV co-occurrence was scored with hypergeometric tests, and a repertoire-size bias correction was applied to TCR pairs. A later analysis estimated false discovery rates by permuting HLA or CMV assignments 20 times. In a later analysis, co-occurring TCRs were grouped using DBSCAN, with TCRdist sequence similarity added in when clustering inside HLA-allele-positive subsets. Repertoires with fewer than 30,000 or more than 120,000 public chains were left out of co-occurrence clustering, as were about 5 repertoires with anomalous nucleotide sharing. In its TCRdb copy, this immuneACCESS table keeps in-frame sequences only and misses some clones. Where compared with another copy, unresolved V genes explain less than half of these, and the others have no known cause. V and J calls and clone size are given by that table; D and trimming were obtained from the DNA. In all, the sample holds over 150,000 clones, and roughly 84% of those were seen once. The ten largest clones represent over 2% of the sample.

The sequence joins TRBV27 to TRBJ2-7; no D gene is confidently identified. This receptor was obtained from a man under 40 in good health and CMV-seropositive. Sequenced material: PBMCs. The nucleotide sequence reads as follows: TGTGCCAGCAGTTTATCGTTTAGCTACGAGCAGTACTTC. It translates to CASSLSFSYEQYF.